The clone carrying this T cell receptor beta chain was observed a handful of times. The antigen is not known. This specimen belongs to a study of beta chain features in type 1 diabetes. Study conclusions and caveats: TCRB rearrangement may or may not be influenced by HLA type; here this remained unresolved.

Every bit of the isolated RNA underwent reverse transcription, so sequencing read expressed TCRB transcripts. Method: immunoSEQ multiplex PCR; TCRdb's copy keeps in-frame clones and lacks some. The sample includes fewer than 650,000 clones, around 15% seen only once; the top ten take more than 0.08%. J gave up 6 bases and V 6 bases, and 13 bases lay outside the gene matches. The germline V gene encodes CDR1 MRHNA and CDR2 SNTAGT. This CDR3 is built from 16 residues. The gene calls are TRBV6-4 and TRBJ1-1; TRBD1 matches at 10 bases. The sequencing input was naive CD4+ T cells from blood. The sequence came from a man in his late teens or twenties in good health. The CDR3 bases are TGTGCCAGCAGAGCCGGGACAGGGGAACTAGGCGCTGAAGCTTTCTTT. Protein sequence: CASRAGTGELGAEAFF.